Sequencing of this T cell receptor beta chain was carried out in a study of T-cell memory formation after mild COVID-19. TCRdb passed the 5' RACE reads through MiXCR, listing each CDR3 protein once. The repertoire holds a few hundred thousand distinct CDR3 sequences, with around a quarter as singletons. The CDR3 has 13 amino acids. Trimming pared 6 bases from V and 1 base from J, leaving 6 bases between. In germline, CDR1 is MNHEY, CDR2 SVGEGT. The TCR comes from an adult woman who had mild COVID-19 (a few samples of this study predate the infection). Cell type and time point are not known. The gene calls are TRBV6-2 or TRBV6-3 and TRBJ2-2; no clear D gene. Sequenced sample: PBMCs or a T cell subset sorted from them (not recorded which). The CDR3 region is CASRLQNTGELFF. The CDR3 DNA is TGTGCCAGCAGACTTCAGAACACCGGGGAGCTGTTTTTT.